Listed here is a single TCR beta chain. Its antigen is unidentified. Though probably carrying unrecorded immune exposures, donors were nominally healthy at sampling. Deletions cut 2 bases from V and 1 base from J, with 11 bases between. This CDR3 region has 15 residues. The germline gives CDR1 MNHEY, CDR2 SVGAGI. The sample is drawn from a study of cytomegalovirus exposure and HLA in healthy donors. General study findings and limits: A link between a missense DCLRE1C variant and TCR beta V- and J-gene trimming emerged from a later analysis. Among the sequence variants, a highly shared cluster was likely an artifact of sequencing. About 90% or about 30% of the time was how often most TCR beta V segments were productive, according to an earlier analysis.

A multiplex PCR was run with 60 Vbeta primers and 13 Jbeta primers. The data were produced by immunoSEQ multiplex PCR, yet TCRdb's version contains in-frame clones alone and is incomplete. Seen here are about 110,000 clones, 70% to 75% observed once, and the top ten hold around 1.3%. The TCR sequence derives from a man aged 40-49 years in good health and CMV-seronegative. The J gene is TRBJ2-5, the V gene TRBV6-5, with D perhaps TRBD1 (5 bases). The sequenced sample consisted of PBMCs. DNA for the CDR3: TGTGCCAGCAGTTACACGATGGGGCCCCAAGAGACCCAGTACTTC. The encoded protein is CASSYTMGPQETQYF.